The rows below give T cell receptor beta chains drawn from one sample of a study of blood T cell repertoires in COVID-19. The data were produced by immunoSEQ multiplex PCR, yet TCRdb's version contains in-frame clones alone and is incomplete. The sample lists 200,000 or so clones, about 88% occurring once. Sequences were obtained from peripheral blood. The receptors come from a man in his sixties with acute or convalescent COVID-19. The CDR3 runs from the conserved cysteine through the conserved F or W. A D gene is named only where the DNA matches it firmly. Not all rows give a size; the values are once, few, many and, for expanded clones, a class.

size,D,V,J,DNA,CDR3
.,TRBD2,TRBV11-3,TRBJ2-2,TGTGCCAGCAGCCCAAAAGCGGGGGGGAACACCGGGGAGCTGTTTTTT,CASSPKAGGNTGELFF
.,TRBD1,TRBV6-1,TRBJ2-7,TGTGCCAGCAGTGTGCGGGACAGGGGGCTGGGATCCTACGAGCAGTACTTC,CASSVRDRGLGSYEQYF
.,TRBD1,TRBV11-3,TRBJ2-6,TGTGCCAGCAGCGGCGGGACAGGGGGGTCCAACGTCCTGACTTTC,CASSGGTGGSNVLTF
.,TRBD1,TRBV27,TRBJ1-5,TGTGCCAGCAGTCCCCGGGACAGGCTAAGCAATCAGCCCCAGCATTTT,CASSPRDRLSNQPQHF
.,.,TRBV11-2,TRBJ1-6,TGTGCCAGCAGAAAGGTCGGGGTGGCAAATTCACCCCTCCACTTT,CASRKVGVANSPLHF
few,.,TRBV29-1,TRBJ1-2,TGCAGCGTTAGGGGTACAGGCAGATCAAACTATGGCTACACCTTC,CSVRGTGRSNYGYTF
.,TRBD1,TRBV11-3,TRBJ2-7,TGTGCCAGCAGCTTAGGGGGACAGGGGGGCTACGAGCAGTACTTC,CASSLGGQGGYEQYF
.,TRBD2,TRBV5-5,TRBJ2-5,TGTGCCAGCAGCGTGGGACTAGCGGGGGGAGAGACCCAGTACTTC,CASSVGLAGGETQYF
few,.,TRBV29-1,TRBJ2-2,TGCAGCGTTGAAACCGGAGGGCAGGGTCTGGGGGAGCTGTTTTTT,CSVETGGQGLGELFF
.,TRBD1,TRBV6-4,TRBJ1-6,TGTGCCAGCAGCCCCGGGACAGGGAAAAGTAATTCACCCCTCCACTTT,CASSPGTGKSNSPLHF
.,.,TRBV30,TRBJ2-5,TGTGCCTGGAGTGTAGGGCTAGCGAAAGAGACCCAGTACTTC,CAWSVGLAKETQYF
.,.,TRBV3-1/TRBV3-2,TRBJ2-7,TGTGCCAGCAGCCAAGACAGGGCGTCCTCCTACGAGCAGTACTTC,CASSQDRASSYEQYF
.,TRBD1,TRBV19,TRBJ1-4,TGTGCCAGTAGGCAAGGGACAGGGGGCTATGAAAAACTGTTTTTT,CASRQGTGGYEKLFF
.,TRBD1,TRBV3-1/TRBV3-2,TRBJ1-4,TGTGCCAGCAGCACCCGCCTGTCAGGGGGTAATGAAAAACTGTTTTTT,CASSTRLSGGNEKLFF
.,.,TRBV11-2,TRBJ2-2,TGTGCCAGCAGCCTAACGAAATCGAACACCGGGGAGCTGTTTTTT,CASSLTKSNTGELFF
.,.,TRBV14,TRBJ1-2,TGTGCCAGCAGCCAAGACCTGGACAGCTTTAACTATGGCTACACCTTC,CASSQDLDSFNYGYTF
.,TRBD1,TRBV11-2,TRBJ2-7,TGTGCCAGCAGCCCCGGGACAGTCAGGTACTACGAGCAGTACTTC,CASSPGTVRYYEQYF
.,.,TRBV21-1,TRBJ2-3,TGTGCCAGCAGCAAAGGTCCAGGACTAGCGGGGGACAGCACAGATACGCAGTATTTT,CASSKGPGLAGDSTDTQYF
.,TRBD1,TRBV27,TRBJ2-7,TGTGCCAGCAGTCCCGTAACCGGGACAGGGGCGGGCGAGCAGTACTTC,CASSPVTGTGAGEQYF
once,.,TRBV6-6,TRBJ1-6,TGTGCCAGCAGTTACGGGGAGGGTTCACCCCTCCACTTT,CASSYGEGSPLHF
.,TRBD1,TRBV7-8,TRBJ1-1,TGTGCCAGCACCTACGGCAGGGGGCGAACTGAAGCTTTCTTT,CASTYGRGRTEAFF
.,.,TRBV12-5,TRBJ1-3,TGTGCTAGTGGTCTAAATCGGGGAAACACCATATATTTT,CASGLNRGNTIYF
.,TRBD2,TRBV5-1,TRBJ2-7,TGCGCCAGCACCCGTGGGGGGGCTAGCGGGGGGCGGACCTACGAGCAGTACTTC,CASTRGGASGGRTYEQYF
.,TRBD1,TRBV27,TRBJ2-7,TGTGCCAGCTACCTCCCGGGACAGGGGGAAATCTACTACGAGCAGTACTTC,CASYLPGQGEIYYEQYF
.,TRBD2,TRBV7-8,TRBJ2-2,TGTGCCAGCAGCTTCCTCATAGCGGGGGGGCAACCCGGGGAGCTGTTTTTT,CASSFLIAGGQPGELFF
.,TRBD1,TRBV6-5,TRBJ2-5,TGTGCCAGCAGTCCCAGGGGGATTGCACAAGAGACCCAGTACTTC,CASSPRGIAQETQYF
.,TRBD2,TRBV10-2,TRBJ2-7,TGCGCCAGCAGCGAGGGCGGGGGTTACTACGAGCAGTACTTC,CASSEGGGYYEQYF
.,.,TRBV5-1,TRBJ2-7,TGCGCCAGCAGCTTGGGGGCGGGACGTACCTACGAGGAGCAGTACTTC,CASSLGAGRTYEEQYF
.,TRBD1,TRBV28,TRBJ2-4,TGTGCCAGCAGTCCTACGGGACAGGGGCTAGCCAAAAACATTCAGTACTTC,CASSPTGQGLAKNIQYF
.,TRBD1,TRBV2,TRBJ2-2,TGTGCCAGCAGAGGCCAAGGGACAGGGGGAACCGGGGAGCTGTTTTTT,CASRGQGTGGTGELFF
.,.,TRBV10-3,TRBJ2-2,TGTGCCATCAGTGAGCTAGCGACGAACACCGGGGAGCTGTTTTTT,CAISELATNTGELFF
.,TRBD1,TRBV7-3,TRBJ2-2,TGTGCCAGCAGCCCGACAGGGGCGAACACCGGGGAGCTGTTTTTT,CASSPTGANTGELFF
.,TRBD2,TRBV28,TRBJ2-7,TGTGCCAGCAGTCCCGGGCTAGCGGCCCCTTACGAGCAGTACTTC,CASSPGLAAPYEQYF
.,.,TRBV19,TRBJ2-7,TGTGCCAGTAGTATAGGTGCAGCCTCGGGGGAGCAGTACTTC,CASSIGAASGEQYF
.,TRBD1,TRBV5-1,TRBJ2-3,TGCGCCAGCAGCTCGACCGGGACAGGGGGCGGAACAGATACGCAGTATTTT,CASSSTGTGGGTDTQYF
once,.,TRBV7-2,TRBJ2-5,TGTGCCAGCAGCTTGGGGCCGCGGGAGACCCAGTACTTC,CASSLGPRETQYF
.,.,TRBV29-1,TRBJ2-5,TGCAGCGTGGAGGTGGTATTCAGAGAGACCCAGTACTTC,CSVEVVFRETQYF
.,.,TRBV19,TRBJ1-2,TGTGCCAGTAGTATAACAGGGTACTATGGCTACACCTTC,CASSITGYYGYTF
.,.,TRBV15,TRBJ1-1,TGTGCCACCAGCAAAGTAAGTAGCGGGGTTCGAACTGAAGCTTTCTTT,CATSKVSSGVRTEAFF
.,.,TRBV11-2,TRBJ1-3,TGTGCCAGCAGGGACCGTGGGGCCTCTGGAAACACCATATATTTT,CASRDRGASGNTIYF
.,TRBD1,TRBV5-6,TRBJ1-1,TGTGCCAGCAGCGAGACAGGGAGAACTGAAGCTTTCTTT,CASSETGRTEAFF
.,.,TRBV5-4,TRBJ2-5,TGTGCCAGCAGCCCCGGACAGAGAGAGACCCAGTACTTC,CASSPGQRETQYF
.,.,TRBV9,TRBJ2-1,TGTGCCAGCAGCGGTGAGGGGGGGCGCAATGAGCAGTTCTTC,CASSGEGGRNEQFF
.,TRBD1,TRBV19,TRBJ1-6,TGTGCCAGTTCTCATGACAGGGGGTCACCCCTCCACTTT,CASSHDRGSPLHF
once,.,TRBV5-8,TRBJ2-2,TGTGCCAGCAGCTTGCGGCGGCGGATGAACACCGGGGAGCTGTTTTTT,CASSLRRRMNTGELFF
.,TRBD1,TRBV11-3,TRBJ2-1,TGTGCCAGCAGCTTAAGCGGGACAGGGTTCAATGAGCAGTTCTTC,CASSLSGTGFNEQFF
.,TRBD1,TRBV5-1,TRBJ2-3,TGCGCCAGCAGAACAACGGGGACAGGACCCACAGATACGCAGTATTTT,CASRTTGTGPTDTQYF
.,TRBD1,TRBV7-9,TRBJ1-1,TGTGCCAGCAGCTTAGGGGACAGCCCTGAAGCTTTCTTT,CASSLGDSPEAFF
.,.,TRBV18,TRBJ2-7,TGTGCCAGCTCACCAGGGGCGATCTACGAGCAGTACTTC,CASSPGAIYEQYF
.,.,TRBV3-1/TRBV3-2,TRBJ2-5,TGTGCCAGCAGCCAACCCAACCAAGAGACCCAGTACTTC,CASSQPNQETQYF
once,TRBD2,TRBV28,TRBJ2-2,TGTGCCAGCAGTCCATGGACTAGCGGGAGCACCGGGGAGCTGTTTTTT,CASSPWTSGSTGELFF
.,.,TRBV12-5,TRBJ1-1,TGTGCTAGTGTGGAAAGGGGTAACACTGAAGCTTTCTTT,CASVERGNTEAFF
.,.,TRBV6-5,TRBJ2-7,TGTGCCAGCAGTTACTCAGCCGGGACACCCGAGCAGTACTTC,CASSYSAGTPEQYF
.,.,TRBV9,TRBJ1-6,TGTGCCAGCAGCGCACCGGGACAAATTAATTCACCCCTCCACTTT,CASSAPGQINSPLHF
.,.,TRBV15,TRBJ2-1,TGTGCCACCAGCAGAGATGACAGGGAGGACAATGAGCAGTTCTTC,CATSRDDREDNEQFF
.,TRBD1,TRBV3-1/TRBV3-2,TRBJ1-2,TGTGCCAGCAGCCAAAACCCGGGACAGTACTATGGCTACACCTTC,CASSQNPGQYYGYTF
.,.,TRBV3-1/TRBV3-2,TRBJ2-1,TGTGCCAGCAGCCAAGGAGGATGGAGCTCCTACAATGAGCAGTTCTTC,CASSQGGWSSYNEQFF
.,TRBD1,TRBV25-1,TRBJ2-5,TGTGCCAGCAGGCCACCGGGACAGAAAGAGACCCAGTACTTC,CASRPPGQKETQYF